This TCR beta chain comes out of a study of blood T cell repertoires in COVID-19. Assay: immunoSEQ multiplex PCR; the TCRdb copy retains only in-frame clones and omits some. This sample has 200,000 to 250,000 clones, with 75% to 90% found just once. To note about this clone: The identical CDR3 is also encoded by other nucleotide sequences in the sample.

Sequenced sample: peripheral blood. This clonotype was sampled from a woman over 75 with COVID-19, enrolled during active disease.

The CDR3 coding sequence is TGCGCCAGCAGCTTGGAGGGGGCCAGCACAGATACGCAGTATTTT. It yields the protein CASSLEGASTDTQYF. The chain links TRBV5-1 to TRBJ2-3; 7 bases map to TRBD1. CDR1 and CDR2 (germline): SGHRS, YFSETQ. The V and J ends lost 0 bases and 0 bases, in that order; junction bases with no gene match: 1. This CDR3 is 15 amino acids long.